Listed below are T cell receptor beta chains from one sample, sequenced in a study of blood T cell repertoires in COVID-19. Produced via immunoSEQ multiplex PCR; TCRdb's table is partial and in-frame only. The sample carries 200,000 to 250,000 clones, around 86% recorded once. The sequencing sample was made of peripheral blood. These receptors all come from a woman in her 70s with COVID-19, enrolled during active disease. CDR3s include the opening cysteine and the closing phenylalanine or tryptophan. Each record gives: V gene, J gene, clone size, D gene, CDR3 DNA, CDR3 protein. A D gene is named only where the DNA matches it firmly. Clone size is stated in some rows and not others, as once, few, many or a class when expanded.

>TRBV28|TRBJ1-6|-|TRBD1
TGTGCCAGCAGCCGAGACAGGGACCTATCCAATTCACCCCTCCACTTT
CASSRDRDLSNSPLHF
>TRBV9|TRBJ2-7|-|-
TGTGCCAGCAGCGCAACTCCTACCCCCTCCTACGAGCAGTACTTC
CASSATPTPSYEQYF
>TRBV7-3|TRBJ2-2|-|TRBD2
TGTGCCAGCAGCTCCGGACTAGCGGGAACCGGGGAGCTGTTTTTT
CASSSGLAGTGELFF
>TRBV10-2|TRBJ1-1|-|-
TGCGCCAGCAGCAGAAGGAACACTGAAGCTTTCTTT
CASSRRNTEAFF
>TRBV18|TRBJ1-3|-|-
TGTGCCAGCTCACAGCGCAACTGGACTCTAAGAAACACCATATATTTT
CASSQRNWTLRNTIYF
>TRBV21-1|TRBJ1-2|-|-
TGTGCCACCGGGACAGGGTGGGGCTACACCTTC
CATGTGWGYTF
>TRBV9|TRBJ2-5|-|-
TGTGCCAGCAGCGTCAAGGGGGGGCAAGAGACCCAGTACTTC
CASSVKGGQETQYF
>TRBV27|TRBJ1-1|-|-
TGTGCCAGCAGTTTAGAGGTCCAAACTGAAGCTTTCTTT
CASSLEVQTEAFF
>TRBV6-5|TRBJ1-2|-|TRBD1
TGTGCCAGCAGTTACCGGGACAGGGGTGGCTACACCTTC
CASSYRDRGGYTF
>TRBV18|TRBJ1-6|few|TRBD1
TGTGCCAGCTCACCAATGCAGGGGGATAATTCACCCCTCCACTTT
CASSPMQGDNSPLHF
>TRBV7-8|TRBJ2-2|-|-
TGTGCCAACGTTCAGGGTACAGGTACCGGGGAGCTGTTTTTT
CANVQGTGTGELFF
>TRBV11-2|TRBJ2-7|-|TRBD2
TGTGCCAGCAGCTTTACTAGCGGCTTATACGAGCAGTACTTC
CASSFTSGLYEQYF
>TRBV4-2|TRBJ2-1|-|TRBD2
TGTGCCAGCAGCCGGGGGACTAGCGGGAGCTCCTACAATGAGCAGTTCTTC
CASSRGTSGSSYNEQFF
>TRBV19|TRBJ2-2|-|-
TGTGCCAGTAGTAGCGGGGCGAACACCGGGGAGCTGTTTTTT
CASSSGANTGELFF
>TRBV11-2|TRBJ2-1|-|-
TGTGCCAGCAGCTTAGGCTTCCGGGGAAATGAGCAGTTCTTC
CASSLGFRGNEQFF
>TRBV16|TRBJ1-1|-|TRBD1
TGTGCCAGCAGCCGTGGACAGGGAGGTGAAGCTTTCTTT
CASSRGQGGEAFF
>TRBV28|TRBJ2-7|-|-
TGTGCCAGCAGTTCAGACATCACCTACGAGCAGTACTTC
CASSSDITYEQYF
>TRBV30|TRBJ2-1|-|-
TGTGCCTGGACCTCCGAGGTGGGAGGTTACAATGAGCAGTTCTTC
CAWTSEVGGYNEQFF
>TRBV3-1/TRBV3-2|TRBJ1-6|-|-
TGTGCCAGCAGCCGAGTTTTTCGAGGCAGTGACTATTCACCCCTCCACTTT
CASSRVFRGSDYSPLHF
>TRBV30|TRBJ1-2|-|-
TGTGCCTGGAGTGCGGGCAGGGACTATGGCTACACCTTC
CAWSAGRDYGYTF
>TRBV2|TRBJ2-7|-|-
TGTGCCAGCCGCCAAGGGGCCTCCTACGAGCAGTACTTC
CASRQGASYEQYF
>TRBV6-5|TRBJ1-1|few|TRBD1
TGTGCCAGCACCACAGGGGGCACTATTACTGAAGCTTTCTTT
CASTTGGTITEAFF
>TRBV6-1|TRBJ1-3|-|-
TGTGCCAGCAGTGAAAAACAGCCGAACTCTGGAAACACCATATATTTT
CASSEKQPNSGNTIYF
>TRBV4-3|TRBJ2-3|-|TRBD2
TGCGCCAGCAGCCTTAGTGTAGCGGGAAACACAGATACGCAGTATTTT
CASSLSVAGNTDTQYF
>TRBV30|TRBJ2-6|-|TRBD1
TGTGCCTTGGGAAGGGACAGGGCCATCTCTGGGGCCAACGTCCTGACTTTC
CALGRDRAISGANVLTF
>TRBV5-4|TRBJ1-4|-|-
TGTGCCAGCAGCTCGGGGGGGACTGAGAATGAAAAACTGTTTTTT
CASSSGGTENEKLFF
>TRBV2|TRBJ1-5|-|-
TGTGCCAGCAACTCAGGGGAGTCCAATCAGCCCCAGCATTTT
CASNSGESNQPQHF
>TRBV6-5|TRBJ1-5|-|-
TGTGCCAGCAGTACGACAGGTGGTAGCAATCAGCCCCAGCATTTT
CASSTTGGSNQPQHF